Below, 8 T cell receptor beta chains from the same sample are listed, as sequenced in a study of shared clonotypes between healthy human individuals. Sequencing used immunoSEQ multiplex PCR; TCRdb keeps in-frame clones, though not all of them. The sample lists around 300,000 clones, 87% occurring once. Sequencing input: memory CD8+ T cells sorted from blood. Subset reported: CD45RO+ cells pooled with CCR7-negative TemRA cells. All receptors come from a man in his late teens or twenties in good health.

This clone appeared once. The chain couples TRBV29-1 to TRBJ1-2; D is possibly TRBD1 (5 bases). The CDR3 runs 14 residues. V was shortened by 0 bases and J by 4 bases, with 12 bases between the two germline ends. In germline, CDR1 is SQVTM, CDR2 ANQGSEA. CDR3 sequence: CSVEELHRSYGYTF. CDR3 DNA sequence: TGCAGCGTTGAAGAATTGCACAGGTCCTATGGCTACACCTTC.

This clone is a singleton in its sample. The CDR3: CASSNLGYNQPQHF. The CDR3 region has the DNA TGTGCCAGCAGCAACCTCGGCTACAATCAGCCCCAGCATTTT. The rearrangement joins TRBV28 to TRBJ1-5; D is undetermined. Between the trimmed V and J ends, which lost 6 bases and 3 bases, there was a span of 12 bases. Germline V gives CDR1 MDHEN, CDR2 SYDVKM. The CDR3 runs 14 residues.

J is TRBJ1-2 and V is TRBV5-4, with TRBD1 identical over 9 bases. The CDR3 spans 19 residues. Germline lookup yields CDR1 SGHNT and CDR2 YYREEE (reference sequence). Trimming at V came to 2 bases and at J to 0 bases, leaving 14 bases not matched to a gene. CDR3 region: CASSFGPRDRAKTNYGYTF. The CDR3, as DNA: TGTGCCAGCAGCTTTGGGCCTCGGGACAGGGCAAAAACTAACTATGGCTACACCTTC. The whole variable domain, filled in from reference TRBV5-4 and TRBJ1-2, reads ETGVTQSPTHLIKTRGQQVTLRCSSQSGHNTVSWYQQALGQGPQFIFQYYREEENGRGNFPPRFSGLQFPNYSSELNVNALELDDSALYLCASSFGPRDRAKTNYGYTFGSGTRLTVV.

V is TRBV19 and J is TRBJ2-6; D gene unclear. V lost 7 bases and J 9 bases, leaving 13 bases between the germline ends. This CDR3 has 13 amino acids. Germline V lookup: CDR1 LNHDA, CDR2 SQIVND (reference sequence). CDR3 loop: CASNSLWSNVLTF. The CDR3, as DNA: TGTGCCAGTAATTCTCTATGGAGCAACGTCCTGACTTTC. The full variable domain, completed using reference TRBV19 and TRBJ2-6, is DGGITQSPKYLFRKEGQNVTLSCEQNLNHDAMYWYRQDPGQGLRLIYYSQIVNDFQKGDIAEGYSVSREKKESFPLTVTSAQKNPTAFYLCASNSLWSNVLTFGAGSRLTVL.

The V and J genes are TRBV30 and TRBJ1-3; no clear D. Germline V gene lookup returns CDR1 GTSNPN and CDR2 SVGIG (reference sequence). The V end lost 0 bases, the J end lost 9 bases, and 12 bases lay between the germline ends. The CDR3 loop spans 13 amino acids. In DNA form, the CDR3 reads TGTGCCTGGAGTGTAGACCCCCGGAGCACCATATATTTT. Its translation: CAWSVDPRSTIYF.

The V gene is TRBV13, the J gene TRBJ2-7, with D perhaps TRBD1 or TRBD2 (6 bases each). Trimming left V 5 bases short and J 4 bases short, with 15 bases between. This CDR3 is built from 14 residues. CDR1 and CDR2 from the germline V gene are PRHDT and FYEKMQ (reference sequence). CDR3: CASSLRGGVYEQYF. CDR3 DNA sequence: TGTGCCAGCAGCCTCAGGGGCGGGGTTTACGAGCAGTACTTC.

CDR3 amino acids: CASSLGGSSYNSPLHF. The CDR3, as DNA: TGTGCCAGCAGCTTAGGGGGGAGCTCCTATAATTCACCCCTCCACTTT. This chain joins TRBV7-6 and TRBJ1-6; a weak D match, TRBD1 (5 bases). The CDR3 loop spans 16 amino acids. V lost 1 base and J lost 0, with 7 bases in between. Germline CDR1 and CDR2: SGHVS and FNYEAQ.

The V and J genes are TRBV2 and TRBJ2-7, with unresolved D. The CDR3 has 14 amino acids. Trimming left V 1 base short and J 3 bases short, with 10 bases between. Per germline, CDR1 SNHLY and CDR2 FYNNEI. The CDR3 nucleotides are TGTGCCAGCAGTGAAGGGTTTGCCGGCTACGAGCAGTACTTC. It is translated as CASSEGFAGYEQYF. The whole variable domain, remainder taken from reference TRBV2 and TRBJ2-7, is EPEVTQTPSHQVTQMGQEVILRCVPISNHLYFYWYRQILGQKVEFLVSFYNNEISEKSEIFDDQFSVERPDGSNFTLKIRSTKLEDSAMYFCASSEGFAGYEQYFGPGTRLTVT.